The 29 T cell receptor beta chains presented below share a single source sample, sequenced in a study of blood T cell repertoires in COVID-19. Produced via immunoSEQ multiplex PCR; TCRdb's table is partial and in-frame only. The table includes roughly 240,000 clones, 80% to 90% detected once. The sample taken for sequencing was PBMCs or T cells enriched from blood (not recorded which). The receptors here all came from a woman aged 40 to 50 who had been exposed to COVID-19.

The chain couples TRBV29-1 to TRBJ2-1, with 9 bases fitting TRBD1. Looked up from germline, CDR1 is SQVTM and CDR2 is ANQGSEA. CDR3 length: 14 amino acids. After removal of 6 bases from V and 0 bases from J, the junction contained 3 bases not matched to a gene. The DNA of the CDR3 is TGCAGCGTGGGGGACAGGGTCTCCTACAATGAGCAGTTCTTC. It encodes CSVGDRVSYNEQFF.

The chain links TRBV6-5 to TRBJ1-2, with D maybe TRBD1 (5 bases). Germline CDR1 is MNHEY and CDR2 is SVGAGI. The V end was cut by 2 bases, the J end by 1 base, with 11 bases between. The CDR3 runs to 15 residues. CDR3 DNA: TGTGCCAGCAGTTACCCGGGGGTGGGTAACTATGGCTACACCTTC. Residues: CASSYPGVGNYGYTF.

The CDR3 DNA sequence: TGTGCCAGCAGCTTAGGCAGGGGGCGCGGGAGTACTGAAGCTTTCTTT. Its translation: CASSLGRGRGSTEAFF. The rearrangement joins TRBV7-2 to TRBJ1-1; 8 nucleotides align to TRBD1. CDR1 is SGHTA, CDR2 FQGNSA, per germline. The J segment lost 5 bases and the V segment lost 1 base, leaving 9 bases of the junction unmatched. The CDR3 totals 16 residues.

The rearrangement joins TRBV7-8 to TRBJ2-6; no firm D call. The germline V gene encodes CDR1 SGHVS and CDR2 FQNEAQ. V lost 2 bases and J lost 0, with 8 bases in between. The CDR3 covers 16 residues. DNA of the CDR3: TGTGCCAGCAGCTTAAGCGAGGACTCTGGGGCCAACGTCCTGACTTTC. This gives the protein CASSLSEDSGANVLTF. Using reference TRBV7-8 and TRBJ2-6 for the parts outside the CDR3, the full variable domain is GAGVSQSPRYKVAKRGQDVALRCDPISGHVSLFWYQQALGQGPEFLTYFQNEAQLDKSGLPSDRFFAERPEGSVSTLKIQRTQQEDSAVYLCASSLSEDSGANVLTFGAGSRLTVL.

This clone came up once. This rearrangement joins TRBV14 to TRBJ2-5; TRBD2 matches 12 bases. V lost 5 bases to trimming and J lost 2 bases; unmatched junction nucleotides: 6. CDR1 and CDR2 (germline): SGHDN, FVKESK. This CDR3 spans 16 amino acids. CDR3 nucleotides: TGTGCCAGCAGCGTACTAGCGGGGGGCTTACAAGAGACCCAGTACTTC. This encodes CASSVLAGGLQETQYF. The complete variable domain, with remaining parts taken from reference TRBV14 and TRBJ2-5, reads EAGVTQFPSHSVIEKGQTVTLRCDPISGHDNLYWYRRVMGKEIKFLLHFVKESKQDESGMPNNRFLAERTGGTYSTLKVQPAELEDSGVYFCASSVLAGGLQETQYFGPGTRLLVL.

The CDR3 nucleotides read TGTGCCACCAGTGATTCCGGGACAGGGGTGCCAGATACGCAGTATTTT. Translated, it gives CATSDSGTGVPDTQYF. V usage is TRBV24-1 and J usage is TRBJ2-3; 10 nucleotides match TRBD1. Trimming took 2 bases from V and 4 from J; bases not matched to a gene: 5. CDR1 KGHDR and CDR2 SFDVKD come from the germline V gene. This CDR3 contains 16 residues.

This clone was seen more than once but under ten times. V and J are TRBV10-3 and TRBJ1-1; maybe TRBD1 (6 bases). There are 15 residues in the CDR3. CDR1 is ENHRY, CDR2 SYGVKD, per germline. The V and J ends lost 7 bases and 7 bases respectively, with 22 bases between them. The CDR3 region has the DNA TGTGCCATCAAGGGTACAGCGGGGGCGCGGCGTGAAGCTTTCTTT. Its translation is CAIKGTAGARREAFF.

This clone appeared a few times. The V call is TRBV30, the J call TRBJ1-1, with D tentatively TRBD1 (6 bases). The V gene's germline CDR1 is GTSNPN and CDR2 SVGIG (reference sequence). Trimming took 0 bases from V and 3 from J, leaving 8 bases between them. The CDR3 has 13 residues. Here the CDR3 reads CAWSVGTYTEAFF. CDR3 coding DNA: TGTGCCTGGAGTGTGGGGACATACACTGAAGCTTTCTTT.

The V gene is TRBV5-1, the J gene TRBJ2-3, with 8 bases that match TRBD2. In germline, CDR1 is SGHRS, CDR2 YFSETQ. V shed 0 bases and J 5 bases; nucleotides not matched to a gene: 11. This CDR3 spans 17 amino acids. CDR3 sequence reads: CASSLAPLAGGGDTQYF. DNA for the CDR3: TGCGCCAGCAGCTTGGCCCCTCTGGCGGGGGGTGGAGATACGCAGTATTTT.

This clone showed up just a few times. V and J are TRBV5-1 and TRBJ2-7; 8 bases match TRBD1. V trimming: 4 bases; J trimming: 2 bases; junction bases outside the gene matches: 8. Per germline, CDR1 SGHRS and CDR2 YFSETQ. This CDR3 is 15 amino acids long. The CDR3 DNA follows: TGCGCCAGCAGCCAGACAGGGGAAGTACCCTACGAGCAGTACTTC. Residues: CASSQTGEVPYEQYF.

The J gene is TRBJ1-1, the V gene TRBV27; perhaps TRBD1 as D (6 bases). CDR1 is MNHEY and CDR2 is SMNVEV in the germline V gene (reference sequence). Between the trimmed V and J ends, which lost 4 bases and 2 bases, there was a span of 11 bases. CDR3 size: 14 residues. The CDR3 sequence is CASSYYRENTEAFF. The CDR3 bases are TGTGCCAGCAGTTATTACAGGGAAAACACTGAAGCTTTCTTT.

CDR3 in amino acids: CASSQDIPGHHQPQHF. CDR3 coding DNA: TGTGCCAGCAGCCAAGATATTCCAGGGCATCATCAGCCCCAGCATTTT. The chain joins TRBV4-2 to TRBJ1-5, with D perhaps TRBD1 (5 bases). The CDR3 has 16 residues. With 0 bases removed from V and 5 bases from J, the gap between germline ends came to 14 bases. From germline, CDR1 is LGHNA and CDR2 YNFKEQ.

This chain connects TRBV7-2 to TRBJ1-2, with D perhaps TRBD1 (5 bases). V lost 3 bases and J lost 5, with 13 bases in between. The CDR3 loop spans 14 amino acids. Germline assignment: CDR1 SGHTA and CDR2 FQGNSA. The CDR3 region is CASSFPGTVYGYTF. In DNA form, the CDR3 reads TGTGCCAGCAGCTTCCCCGGGACTGTGTATGGCTACACCTTC.

The chain is built from TRBV18 and TRBJ2-7; 9 bases line up with TRBD1. The V gene's germline CDR1 is KGHSH and CDR2 LQKENI. The CDR3 extends over 14 amino acids. V lost 4 bases and J lost 2; bases outside the gene matches: 3. CDR3 coding DNA: TGTGCCAGCTCACGAGGGGACAGGGCCTACGAGCAGTACTTC. Its translation is CASSRGDRAYEQYF.

V and J are TRBV3-1 (or the pseudogene TRBV3-2) and TRBJ1-2; 7 nucleotides line up with TRBD1. V shed 2 bases, J shed 4 bases, and the junction held 4 bases outside the gene matches. The CDR3 is made up of 14 amino acids. Germline CDR1 reads LGHDT; CDR2 reads YNNKEL (reference sequence). Here the CDR3 DNA reads TGTGCCAGCAGCCAACGGGACAGTTTCTATGGCTACACCTTC. Translation: CASSQRDSFYGYTF.

The gene calls are TRBV7-9 and TRBJ1-2; no reliable D call. The germline V and J ends were trimmed by 2 bases and 8 bases, with 15 bases remaining between them. This CDR3 region has 14 residues. Germline loops: CDR1 SEHNR, CDR2 FQNEAQ (reference sequence). The CDR3 loop is CASSLSAITGGYTF. CDR3 coding DNA: TGTGCCAGCAGCTTATCCGCCATAACGGGAGGCTACACCTTC.

The chain combines TRBV5-1 with TRBJ2-5, with 10 bases fitting TRBD2. After removal of 0 bases from V and 4 bases from J, the junction contained 6 bases not matched to a gene. The CDR3 is 16 residues long. The germline V gene encodes CDR1 SGHRS and CDR2 YFSETQ. CDR3 residues: CASSLAPSGGPETQYF. CDR3 in DNA: TGCGCCAGCAGCTTGGCACCTAGCGGGGGCCCAGAGACCCAGTACTTC.

The chain uses TRBV5-3 and TRBJ2-7; TRBD2 aligns across 9 bases. TRBV5-3 is flagged as an ORF with uncertain function. V shed 3 bases and J 5 bases; nucleotides not matched to a gene: 15. This CDR3 is built from 17 residues. CDR3 DNA: TGTGCCAGAAGCTCGGGGGGTGTTAGCGGGGGAGCCCACGAGCAGTACTTC. The encoded protein is CARSSGGVSGGAHEQYF.

V is TRBV5-1 and J is TRBJ1-1, with no clear D. The germline V and J ends were trimmed by 4 bases and 2 bases, with 9 bases remaining between them. Per the germline V gene, CDR1 is SGHRS and CDR2 is YFSETQ. The CDR3 sequence is 13 residues long. Here the CDR3 reads CASSRDSNTEAFF. The CDR3 nucleotides read TGCGCCAGCAGCCGCGATAGTAACACTGAAGCTTTCTTT.

This rearrangement joins TRBV4-1 to TRBJ1-1, with TRBD1 as a possible D gene (5 bases). Looked up from germline, CDR1 is MGHRA and CDR2 is YSYEKL. V lost 0 bases and J 2 bases, leaving 19 bases between the germline ends. The CDR3 is made up of 18 amino acids. The CDR3 here is CASSQDWGVGDSNTEAFF. As DNA, the CDR3 is TGCGCCAGCAGCCAAGACTGGGGAGTAGGGGACTCTAACACTGAAGCTTTCTTT.

This clone was seen repeatedly, ten times or more. The rearrangement joins TRBV27 to TRBJ2-7; the D gene is possibly TRBD2 (6 bases). Germline V gene sequence: CDR1 MNHEY, CDR2 SMNVEV (reference sequence). Trimming pared 2 bases from V and 6 bases from J, leaving 8 bases between. This CDR3 spans 12 amino acids. The CDR3 protein is CASSLAGREQYF. DNA for the CDR3: TGTGCCAGCAGTTTAGCGGGGCGCGAGCAGTACTTC.

The chain is built from TRBV6-2 or TRBV6-3 and TRBJ2-5; 7 bases fit TRBD2. V was clipped by 7 bases and J by 4 bases; unmatched bases: 15. Germline assignment: CDR1 MNHEY and CDR2 SVGEGT. This CDR3 spans 16 amino acids. CDR3 sequence reads: CASTPLGRENGETQYF. As DNA, the CDR3 is TGTGCCAGCACCCCCCTGGGGAGGGAAAATGGAGAGACCCAGTACTTC.

The chain employs TRBV5-4 and TRBJ2-3; D may be TRBD1 (5 bases). V was shortened by 2 bases and J by 7 bases, with 11 bases between the two germline ends. The germline gives CDR1 SGHNT, CDR2 YYREEE (reference sequence). This CDR3 has 13 residues. As DNA, the CDR3 is TGTGCCAGCAGCTTTCCCCAGGGTAATACGCAGTATTTT. Residues: CASSFPQGNTQYF.

The chain is built from TRBV19 and TRBJ2-1; 7 nucleotides line up with TRBD2. V dropped 4 bases and J dropped 3; count of bases not matched to a gene: 3. The germline CDR1 and CDR2 sequences are LNHDA and SQIVND (reference sequence). This CDR3 contains 14 residues. The CDR3 nucleotides are TGTGCCAGTAGTACAGCGGGGTTCTACAATGAGCAGTTCTTC. It specifies CASSTAGFYNEQFF.

This sequence joins TRBV9 and TRBJ2-3; D gene uncertain. The germline V gene encodes CDR1 SGDLS and CDR2 YYNGEE. The length of the CDR3 is 14 residues. The germline V and J ends were trimmed by 0 bases and 2 bases, with 7 bases remaining between them. CDR3 region: CASSVGQFTDTQYF. CDR3 bases: TGTGCCAGCAGCGTAGGTCAGTTCACAGATACGCAGTATTTT. Complete variable domain (other parts from reference TRBV9 and TRBJ2-3): DSGVTQTPKHLITATGQRVTLRCSPRSGDLSVYWYQQSLDQGLQFLIQYYNGEERAKGNILERFSAQQFPDLHSELNLSSLELGDSALYFCASSVGQFTDTQYFGPGTRLTVL.

The V and J genes are TRBV28 and TRBJ1-3; D unclear. The CDR3 sequence is 14 residues long. CDR1 and CDR2 from the germline V gene are MDHEN and SYDVKM. The V gene lost 8 bases and the J gene lost 0 bases, with 11 bases spanning the gap. The CDR3 DNA follows: TGTGCCAGCTCTAAAGGAGGCTCTGGAAACACCATATATTTT. This translates into CASSKGGSGNTIYF.

V is TRBV5-6 and J is TRBJ1-4, with a possible D match to TRBD1 (5 bases). The length of the CDR3 is 15 residues. Per germline, CDR1 SGHDT and CDR2 YYEEEE. V dropped 0 bases and J dropped 3 bases, with 9 bases sitting between them. The CDR3 region is CASSLGQTANEKLFF. CDR3 DNA: TGTGCCAGCAGCTTGGGACAGACAGCTAATGAAAAACTGTTTTTT.

The gene calls are TRBV4-1 and TRBJ1-2; D is possibly TRBD1 (5 bases). The length of the CDR3 is 13 residues. V gave up 0 bases and J gave up 7 bases, with 9 bases separating them. Per the germline V gene, CDR1 is MGHRA and CDR2 is YSYEKL. CDR3 in amino acids: CASSQEIQGGYTF. CDR3 nucleotides: TGCGCCAGCAGCCAAGAAATCCAGGGTGGCTACACCTTC.

V is TRBV5-1 and J is TRBJ2-5; TRBD2 matches at 9 bases. CDR1 and CDR2 (germline): SGHRS, YFSETQ. Trimming at V came to 1 base and at J to 4 bases, leaving 5 bases not matched to a gene. CDR3 length equals 15 residues. The CDR3 coding sequence is TGCGCCAGCAGCTTGACTCGCGGGGGGGGAGAGACCCAGTACTTC. This encodes CASSLTRGGGETQYF.